The rows below give T cell receptor beta chains drawn from one sample of a study of cytomegalovirus exposure and HLA in healthy donors. Sequenced by immunoSEQ multiplex PCR; TCRdb stores in-frame clones only, minus some. The sample has approximately 130,000 clones; 70% to 85% are singletons. Sequencing was carried out using PBMCs. The receptor set was obtained from a boy aged 5-17 years in good health and CMV-seronegative. Each CDR3 is given with its conserved first and last residue. Each record gives: V gene, clone size, J gene, D gene, CDR3 protein, CDR3 DNA. D genes are given only for firm matches. Size tells how often a clone was seen (once, few, many) or the class of an expanded clone, and some rows leave it out.

TRBV9,.,TRBJ2-3,TRBD2,CASSGLAGGDTDTQYF,TGTGCCAGCAGCGGATTAGCGGGAGGAGATACAGATACGCAGTATTTT
TRBV4-1,.,TRBJ2-3,.,CASSQDKSRSDTQYF,TGCGCCAGCAGCCAAGATAAGTCTAGATCCGATACGCAGTATTTT
TRBV4-3,.,TRBJ1-4,TRBD1,CASSQDRGQGGEKLFF,TGCGCCAGCAGCCAAGATCGGGGCCAGGGGGGTGAAAAACTGTTTTTT
TRBV6-1,.,TRBJ1-6,TRBD1,CATLRDSQNSPLHF,TGTGCCACCCTCCGGGACAGTCAGAATTCACCCCTCCACTTT
TRBV5-8,.,TRBJ2-7,TRBD1,CASSLRDRSYEQYF,TGTGCCAGCAGCTTGAGGGACAGGTCCTACGAGCAGTACTTC
TRBV29-1,.,TRBJ2-3,.,CSVGAAGSTDTQYF,TGCAGCGTTGGGGCGGCGGGCAGCACAGATACGCAGTATTTT
TRBV19,.,TRBJ2-2,TRBD1,CASRRDRNTGELFF,TGTGCCAGTAGGAGGGACAGGAACACCGGGGAGCTGTTTTTT
TRBV9,.,TRBJ2-1,.,CASSVDLQTYNEQFF,TGTGCCAGCAGCGTAGATCTACAGACCTACAATGAGCAGTTCTTC
TRBV21-1,.,TRBJ1-1,.,CASSKGVPGQGANTEAFF,TGTGCCAGCAGCAAAGGGGTCCCGGGACAGGGGGCGAACACTGAAGCTTTCTTT
TRBV20-1,.,TRBJ2-1,.,CSAREVGVLFF,TGCAGTGCTAGAGAGGTGGGAGTTCTGTTCTTC
TRBV25-1,.,TRBJ1-2,.,CASRTGHTYGYTF,TGTGCCAGCAGGACGGGACACACCTATGGCTACACCTTC
TRBV6-4,.,TRBJ2-3,TRBD1,CASSDGTGTTDTQYF,TGTGCCAGCAGTGACGGGACAGGGACCACAGATACGCAGTATTTT
TRBV5-6,.,TRBJ2-1,TRBD1,CASSLAIRDRGAGEQFF,TGTGCCAGCAGCTTGGCTATAAGGGACAGGGGGGCGGGGGAGCAGTTCTTC
TRBV4-1,.,TRBJ2-3,TRBD2,CASSQEPGLGTDTQYF,TGCGCCAGCAGCCAAGAACCGGGACTAGGCACAGATACGCAGTATTTT
TRBV7-9,few,TRBJ1-1,.,CASSLGGGTEAFF,TGTGCCAGCAGCTTAGGTGGCGGGACTGAAGCTTTCTTT
TRBV28,.,TRBJ1-2,.,CASSSDSFDGYTF,TGTGCCAGCAGCTCTGACAGTTTTGATGGCTACACCTTC
TRBV12-5,.,TRBJ1-5,.,CASGGTDREVQPQHF,TGTGCTAGTGGGGGGACGGACAGAGAAGTTCAGCCCCAGCATTTT
TRBV5-1,.,TRBJ2-7,TRBD1,CASSAVPGQALEQYF,TGCGCCAGCAGCGCGGTACCGGGACAGGCCCTCGAGCAGTACTTC
TRBV6-6,.,TRBJ2-7,.,CASSTGLPYEQYF,TGTGCCAGCAGCACGGGTCTTCCCTACGAGCAGTACTTC
TRBV5-3,.,TRBJ1-1,TRBD1,CARSRDSNTEAFF,TGTGCCAGAAGCAGGGACAGTAACACTGAAGCTTTCTTT
TRBV30,.,TRBJ2-3,.,CTSEGVPSGTQYF,TGTACCTCTGAGGGGGTTCCTTCGGGTACGCAGTATTTT
TRBV11-2,few,TRBJ2-7,.,CASSFGPIYEQYF,TGTGCCAGCAGCTTTGGCCCCATCTACGAGCAGTACTTC
TRBV6-5,few,TRBJ1-6,.,CASSYSFGQNSPLHF,TGTGCCAGCAGTTACTCCTTTGGACAGAATTCACCCCTCCACTTT
TRBV29-1,.,TRBJ2-7,.,CSVGGGKTYEQYF,TGCAGCGTTGGAGGCGGGAAAACCTACGAGCAGTACTTC
TRBV6-5,.,TRBJ2-4,TRBD2,CASSWSLAGKNIQYF,TGTGCCAGCAGTTGGAGTCTAGCGGGGAAAAACATTCAGTACTTC
TRBV5-6,.,TRBJ1-2,.,CASSFSGRSYGYTF,TGTGCCAGCAGCTTTTCAGGTCGAAGCTATGGCTACACCTTC
TRBV30,.,TRBJ2-1,TRBD2,CAWSTGLAGIRFF,TGTGCCTGGAGTACTGGACTAGCGGGAATACGGTTCTTC
TRBV30,.,TRBJ2-5,TRBD2,CAWSELAGDVGQETQYF,TGTGCCTGGAGTGAACTAGCGGGAGATGTGGGTCAAGAGACCCAGTACTTC
TRBV29-1,.,TRBJ1-4,TRBD1,CSATQGAGEKLFF,TGCAGCGCGACACAGGGGGCGGGTGAAAAACTGTTTTTT
TRBV6-5,.,TRBJ1-2,.,CASRRGDEGYTF,TGTGCCAGCAGACGGGGGGATGAAGGCTACACCTTC
TRBV30,few,TRBJ2-7,.,CAWSHSYEQYF,TGTGCCTGGAGTCACAGCTACGAGCAGTACTTC
TRBV30,.,TRBJ2-1,TRBD2,CAWSGLAGYEQFF,TGTGCCTGGAGTGGACTAGCGGGATATGAGCAGTTCTTC
TRBV5-1,.,TRBJ1-6,.,CASSLFGDLNNSPLHF,TGCGCCAGCAGCTTGTTTGGAGACCTTAATAATTCACCCCTCCACTTT
TRBV18,once,TRBJ2-1,TRBD2,CASSPTGGLVTNEQFF,TGTGCCAGCTCACCAACGGGGGGGCTAGTGACCAATGAGCAGTTCTTC
TRBV2,once,TRBJ2-1,TRBD2,CASSEWTSGSSYNEQFF,TGTGCCAGCAGTGAATGGACTAGCGGGAGCTCCTACAATGAGCAGTTCTTC
TRBV19,.,TRBJ2-1,.,CASSITGSGYNEQFF,TGTGCCAGTAGTATTACCGGGTCCGGGTACAATGAGCAGTTCTTC
TRBV27,.,TRBJ2-1,.,CASRSGLGDEQFF,TGTGCCAGCAGGTCGGGACTGGGGGATGAGCAGTTCTTC
TRBV29-1,.,TRBJ1-1,TRBD1,CSVRDSENTEAFF,TGCAGCGTGAGGGACAGCGAGAACACTGAAGCTTTCTTT
TRBV7-9,.,TRBJ1-1,.,CASSLEAGLNTEAFF,TGTGCCAGCAGCTTAGAGGCGGGCTTGAACACTGAAGCTTTCTTT
TRBV4-1,once,TRBJ1-1,TRBD1,CASSPGQGEGGTEAFF,TGCGCCAGCAGCCCTGGACAGGGAGAAGGAGGCACTGAAGCTTTCTTT
TRBV15,.,TRBJ2-7,TRBD1,CATSSALTGFAHEQYF,TGTGCCACCAGCAGTGCCCTGACAGGGTTTGCCCACGAGCAGTACTTC
TRBV19,.,TRBJ1-5,.,CASLPQISNQPQHF,TGTGCCAGTCTTCCCCAGATTAGCAATCAGCCCCAGCATTTT
TRBV2,few,TRBJ1-2,.,CASSDAKTGMDGYTF,TGTGCCAGCAGTGACGCCAAAACAGGGATGGATGGCTACACCTTC
TRBV7-5,.,TRBJ2-2,.,CVRSLVGGLNTGELFF,TGTGTCAGAAGCTTAGTCGGAGGGCTGAACACCGGGGAGCTGTTTTTT
TRBV27,.,TRBJ2-1,TRBD2,CATLAGLGNEQFF,TGTGCCACCTTAGCGGGACTCGGAAATGAGCAGTTCTTC
TRBV4-3,.,TRBJ2-1,TRBD1,CASSQVQGTYNEQFF,TGCGCCAGCAGCCAAGTACAGGGGACCTACAATGAGCAGTTCTTC
TRBV4-1,once,TRBJ2-3,.,CASSQDLRGQYF,TGCGCCAGCAGCCAAGATCTTAGAGGGCAGTATTTT
TRBV6-5,.,TRBJ1-5,TRBD1,CASSFGRGGNQPQHF,TGTGCCAGCAGTTTCGGCAGGGGGGGCAATCAGCCCCAGCATTTT
TRBV6-5,.,TRBJ2-1,TRBD2,CASRKAGGTGNEQFF,TGTGCCAGCAGAAAAGCGGGAGGAACGGGCAATGAGCAGTTCTTC
TRBV5-1,.,TRBJ2-3,TRBD2,CASSLSSGRGTDTQYF,TGCGCCAGCAGCTTGTCTAGCGGGAGGGGCACAGATACGCAGTATTTT
TRBV30,.,TRBJ1-1,.,CAWTQDTEAFF,TGTGCCTGGACACAGGACACTGAAGCTTTCTTT